This entry describes one TCR beta chain. The same CDR3 also results from other DNA sequences found in this sample. The sample belongs to a study of blood T cell repertoires in COVID-19. As for the study in general: Samples of COVID-19 (acute and convalescent) were obtained from the United States, Italy and Spain. Nucleic acid was either cDNA or gDNA, and it came from T cells, B-cell-depleted T cells, or PBMCs.

The CDR3 runs 16 residues. Germline V gene lookup returns CDR1 SEHNR and CDR2 FQNEAQ (reference sequence). Germline trimming cut 0 bases from V and 2 bases from J; bases unmatched to any gene: 1. Measured with immunoSEQ multiplex PCR; TCRdb has only the in-frame clones, and not every one. Among hundreds of thousands of clones listed, less than 90% were seen once. The sequence derives from a woman aged 60-75 years with COVID-19, enrolled during active disease. Sequencing input: peripheral blood. The V gene is TRBV7-9, the J gene TRBJ2-1, with 10 bases aligning to TRBD2. The CDR3: CASSLALAGTYNEQFF. CDR3 nucleotides: TGTGCCAGCAGCTTAGCACTAGCGGGGACCTACAATGAGCAGTTCTTC.